The sample holds many counts of the clone carrying this T cell receptor beta chain. Arm-PCR with iRepertoire HTBI primers amplified the CDR3 regions for these TCR beta libraries. TCRdb fed the multiplex PCR reads into MiXCR, producing one record per CDR3 protein. The data contain roughly 400,000 distinct CDR3 sequences, 21% of them singletons. Specified time point: persistent/refractory GD, antithyroid drugs over 5 years with positive TRAb. PBMC RNA served as the TCR library source. These data are taken from a study of regulatory T cells in long-lasting Graves disease. The specimen was peripheral blood mononuclear cells (PBMCs), collected when the disease was refractory, from a patient treated with antithyroid drugs. The receptor was isolated from a female donor with Graves disease.

CDR3 DNA sequence: TGTGCCAGCAGTTCGACTAGTCGTGAGACCCAGTACTTC. Translating gives CASSSTSRETQYF. This chain uses TRBV28 with TRBJ2-5, with D possibly being TRBD2 (6 bases). CDR1 is MDHEN and CDR2 is SYDVKM in the germline V gene. CDR3 length: 13 residues. Trimming left V 4 bases short and J 5 bases short, with 11 bases between.